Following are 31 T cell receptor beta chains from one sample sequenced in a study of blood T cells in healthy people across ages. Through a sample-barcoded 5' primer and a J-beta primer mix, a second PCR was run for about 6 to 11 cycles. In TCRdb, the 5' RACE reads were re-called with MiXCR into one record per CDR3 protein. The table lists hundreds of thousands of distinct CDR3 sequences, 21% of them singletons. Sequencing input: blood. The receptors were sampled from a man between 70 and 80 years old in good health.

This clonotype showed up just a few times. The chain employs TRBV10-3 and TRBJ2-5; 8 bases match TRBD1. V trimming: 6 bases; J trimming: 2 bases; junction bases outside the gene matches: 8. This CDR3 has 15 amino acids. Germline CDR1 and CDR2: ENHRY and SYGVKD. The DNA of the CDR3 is TGTGCCATCAGGAAGGACAGGGAGACTCAAGAGACCCAGTACTTC. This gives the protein CAIRKDRETQETQYF.

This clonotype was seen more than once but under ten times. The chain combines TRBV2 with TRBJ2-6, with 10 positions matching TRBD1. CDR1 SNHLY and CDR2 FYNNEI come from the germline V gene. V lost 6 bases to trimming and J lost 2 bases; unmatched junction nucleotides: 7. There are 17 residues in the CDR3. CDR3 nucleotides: TGTGCCAGCAGGACCGGGACAGGGGTTGCTGGGGCCAACGTCCTGACTTTC. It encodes CASRTGTGVAGANVLTF.

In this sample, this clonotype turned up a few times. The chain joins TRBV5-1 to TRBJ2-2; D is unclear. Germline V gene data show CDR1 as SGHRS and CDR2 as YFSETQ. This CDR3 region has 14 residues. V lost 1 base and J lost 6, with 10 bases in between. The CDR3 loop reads CASSLSLSSGELFF. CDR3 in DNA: TGCGCCAGCAGCTTGAGCCTATCTTCCGGGGAGCTGTTTTTT. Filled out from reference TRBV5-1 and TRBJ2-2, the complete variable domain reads KAGVTQTPRYLIKTRGQQVTLSCSPISGHRSVSWYQQTPGQGLQFLFEYFSETQRNKGNFPGRFSGRQFSNSRSEMNVSTLELGDSALYLCASSLSLSSGELFFGEGSRLTVL.

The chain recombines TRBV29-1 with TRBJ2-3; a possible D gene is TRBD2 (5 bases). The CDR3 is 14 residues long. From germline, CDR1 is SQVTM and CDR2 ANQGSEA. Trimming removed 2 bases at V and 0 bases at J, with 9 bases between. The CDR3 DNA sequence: TGCAGCGTTGAACGGGATAGAAGCACAGATACGCAGTATTTT. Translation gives CSVERDRSTDTQYF.

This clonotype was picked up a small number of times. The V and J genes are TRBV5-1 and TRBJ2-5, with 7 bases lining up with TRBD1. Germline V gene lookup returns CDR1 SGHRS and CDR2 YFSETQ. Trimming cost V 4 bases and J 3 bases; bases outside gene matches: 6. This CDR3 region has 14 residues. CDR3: CASSPEGGKETQYF. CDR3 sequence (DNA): TGCGCCAGCAGCCCGGAAGGGGGCAAAGAGACCCAGTACTTC.

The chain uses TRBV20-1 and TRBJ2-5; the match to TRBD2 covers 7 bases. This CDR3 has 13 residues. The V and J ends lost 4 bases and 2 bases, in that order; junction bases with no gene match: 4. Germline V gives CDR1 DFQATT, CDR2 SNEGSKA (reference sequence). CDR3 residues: CSAMTSLQETQYF. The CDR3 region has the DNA TGCAGTGCTATGACTAGCCTACAAGAGACCCAGTACTTC.

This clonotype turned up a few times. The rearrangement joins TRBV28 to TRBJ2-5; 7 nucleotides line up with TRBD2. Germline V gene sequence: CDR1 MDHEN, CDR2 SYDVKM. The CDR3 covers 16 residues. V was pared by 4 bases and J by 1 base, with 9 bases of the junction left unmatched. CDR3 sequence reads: CASSWDLRTSQETQYF. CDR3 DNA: TGTGCCAGCAGTTGGGACTTACGGACTAGCCAAGAGACCCAGTACTTC.

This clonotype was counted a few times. The CDR3 sequence: CSVMTGGDTQYF. In DNA, the CDR3 is TGCAGCGTTATGACAGGGGGCGATACGCAGTATTTT. The rearrangement uses TRBV29-1 and TRBJ2-3, with 10 bases matching TRBD1. CDR1 is SQVTM and CDR2 is ANQGSEA in the germline V gene. The length of the CDR3 is 12 residues. V dropped 5 bases and J dropped 6; count of bases not matched to a gene: 2.

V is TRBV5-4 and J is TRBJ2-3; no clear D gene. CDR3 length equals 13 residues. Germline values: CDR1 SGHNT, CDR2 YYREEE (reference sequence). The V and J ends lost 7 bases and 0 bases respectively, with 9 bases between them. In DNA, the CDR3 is TGTGCCAGCCAAAGTCCTAGCACAGATACGCAGTATTTT. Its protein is CASQSPSTDTQYF.

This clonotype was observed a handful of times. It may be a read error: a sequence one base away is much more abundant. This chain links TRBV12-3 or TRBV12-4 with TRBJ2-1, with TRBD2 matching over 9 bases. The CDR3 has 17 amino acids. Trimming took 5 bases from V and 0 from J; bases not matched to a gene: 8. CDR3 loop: CASSLSSGRPSYNEQFF. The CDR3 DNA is TGTGCCAGCAGTCTATCGAGCGGGAGGCCCTCCTACAATGAGCAGTTCTTC.

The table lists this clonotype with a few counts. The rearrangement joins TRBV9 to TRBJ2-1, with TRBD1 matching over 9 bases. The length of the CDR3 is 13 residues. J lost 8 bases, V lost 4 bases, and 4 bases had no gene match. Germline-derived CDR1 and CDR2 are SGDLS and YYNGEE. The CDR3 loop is CASSPQGAYEQFF. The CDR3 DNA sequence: TGTGCCAGCAGCCCACAGGGGGCCTATGAGCAGTTCTTC.

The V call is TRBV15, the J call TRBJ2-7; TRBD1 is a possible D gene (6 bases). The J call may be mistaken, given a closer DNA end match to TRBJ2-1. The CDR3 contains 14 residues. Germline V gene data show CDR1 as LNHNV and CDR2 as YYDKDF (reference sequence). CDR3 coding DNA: TGTGCCACCAGCAGAGATCAGGGGCTGAATGAGCAGTTCTTC. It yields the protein CATSRDQGLNEQFF.

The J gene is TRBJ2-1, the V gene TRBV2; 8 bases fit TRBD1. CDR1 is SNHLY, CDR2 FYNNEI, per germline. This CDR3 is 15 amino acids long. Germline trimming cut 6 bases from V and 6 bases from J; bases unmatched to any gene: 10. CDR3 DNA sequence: TGTGCCAGCAGGTACCTCAGGGGGCCGGGCAATGAGCAGTTCTTC. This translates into CASRYLRGPGNEQFF.

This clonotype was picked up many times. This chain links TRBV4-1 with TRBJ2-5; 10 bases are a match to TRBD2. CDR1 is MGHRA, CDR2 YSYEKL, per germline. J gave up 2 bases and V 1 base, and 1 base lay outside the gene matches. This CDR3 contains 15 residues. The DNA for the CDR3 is TGCGCCAGCAGCCAAGGGACTAGCGGACAAGAGACCCAGTACTTC. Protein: CASSQGTSGQETQYF.

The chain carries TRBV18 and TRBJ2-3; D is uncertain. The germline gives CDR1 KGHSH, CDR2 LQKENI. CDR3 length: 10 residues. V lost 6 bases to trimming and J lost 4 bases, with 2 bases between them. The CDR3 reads CASSADTQYF. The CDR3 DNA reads TGTGCCAGCTCCGCAGATACGCAGTATTTT.

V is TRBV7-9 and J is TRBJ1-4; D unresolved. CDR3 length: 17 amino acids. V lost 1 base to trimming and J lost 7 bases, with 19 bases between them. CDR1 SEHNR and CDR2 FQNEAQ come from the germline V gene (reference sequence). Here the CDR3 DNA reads TGTGCCAGCAGCTTAGTACCCGGGAACAAGAATAGTGAAAAACTGTTTTTT. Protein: CASSLVPGNKNSEKLFF.

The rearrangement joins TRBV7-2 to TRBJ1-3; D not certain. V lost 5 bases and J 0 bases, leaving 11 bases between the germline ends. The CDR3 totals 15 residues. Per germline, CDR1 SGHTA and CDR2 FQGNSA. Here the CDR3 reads CASSAHRVSGNTIYF. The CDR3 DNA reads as TGTGCCAGCAGCGCGCACAGAGTCTCTGGAAACACCATATATTTT.

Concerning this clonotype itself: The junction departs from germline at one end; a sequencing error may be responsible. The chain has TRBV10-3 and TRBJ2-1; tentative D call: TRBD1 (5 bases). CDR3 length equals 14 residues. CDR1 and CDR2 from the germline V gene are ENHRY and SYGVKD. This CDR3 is CAISESLQGNEQFF. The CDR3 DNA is TGCGCCATCAGTGAGTCGCTGCAGGGCAATGAGCAGTTCTTC.

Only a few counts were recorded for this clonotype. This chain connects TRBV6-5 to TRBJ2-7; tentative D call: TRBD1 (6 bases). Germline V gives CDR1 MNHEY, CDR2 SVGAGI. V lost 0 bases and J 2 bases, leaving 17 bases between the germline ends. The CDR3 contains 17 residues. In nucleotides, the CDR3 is TGTGCCAGCAGTTACTCGGGGTCCTGGGACACCCCCTACGAGCAGTACTTC. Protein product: CASSYSGSWDTPYEQYF.

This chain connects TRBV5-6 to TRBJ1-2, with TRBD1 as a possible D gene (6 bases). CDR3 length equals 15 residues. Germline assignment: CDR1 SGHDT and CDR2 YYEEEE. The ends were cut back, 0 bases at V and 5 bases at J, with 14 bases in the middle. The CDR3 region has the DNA TGTGCCAGCAGCTTGGTCGGCAGGGGCACATATGGCTACACCTTC. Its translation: CASSLVGRGTYGYTF.

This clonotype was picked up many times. CDR3 bases: TGTGCCAGCAGCCAAGTTCAGTCCTACGAGCAGTACTTC. Protein: CASSQVQSYEQYF. The J gene is TRBJ2-7, the V gene TRBV14; no clear D gene. CDR3 length: 13 residues. Trimming removed 1 base at V and 1 base at J, with 5 bases between. Per germline, CDR1 SGHDN and CDR2 FVKESK.

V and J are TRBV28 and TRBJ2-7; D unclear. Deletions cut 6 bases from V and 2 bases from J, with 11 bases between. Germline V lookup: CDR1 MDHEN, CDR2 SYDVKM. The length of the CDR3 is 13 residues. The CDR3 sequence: CASSSFNTYEQYF. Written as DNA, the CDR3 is TGTGCCAGCAGCAGCTTCAATACCTACGAGCAGTACTTC.

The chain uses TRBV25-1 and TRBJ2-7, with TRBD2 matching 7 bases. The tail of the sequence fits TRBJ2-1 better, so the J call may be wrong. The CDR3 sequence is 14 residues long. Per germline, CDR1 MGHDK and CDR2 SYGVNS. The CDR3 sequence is CASSPLGGVFEQFF. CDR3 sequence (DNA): TGTGCCAGCAGTCCCTTGGGGGGGGTATTTGAGCAGTTCTTC.

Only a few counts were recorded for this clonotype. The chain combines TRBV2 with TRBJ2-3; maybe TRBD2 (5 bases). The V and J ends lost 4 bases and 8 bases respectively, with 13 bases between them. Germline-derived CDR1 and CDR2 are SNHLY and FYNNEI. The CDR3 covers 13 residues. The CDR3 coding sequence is TGTGCCAGCAGTGTACTAGACTATGGTACGCAGTATTTT. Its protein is CASSVLDYGTQYF.

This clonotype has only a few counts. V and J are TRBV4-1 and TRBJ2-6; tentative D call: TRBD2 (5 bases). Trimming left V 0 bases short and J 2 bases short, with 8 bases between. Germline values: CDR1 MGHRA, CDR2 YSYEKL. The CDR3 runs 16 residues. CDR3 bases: TGCGCCAGCAGCCAAGATCCGGGAACTGGGGCCAACGTCCTGACTTTC. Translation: CASSQDPGTGANVLTF.

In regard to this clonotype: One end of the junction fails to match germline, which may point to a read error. The CDR3 region is CASSVALVGEMTQYF. The CDR3 DNA reads TGTGCCAGCAGCGTAGCACTAGTTGGTGAAATGACGCAATATTTT. The gene calls are TRBV9 and TRBJ2-3, with D possibly TRBD2 on 5 matching bases. The CDR3 loop spans 15 amino acids. The germline gives CDR1 SGDLS, CDR2 YYNGEE.

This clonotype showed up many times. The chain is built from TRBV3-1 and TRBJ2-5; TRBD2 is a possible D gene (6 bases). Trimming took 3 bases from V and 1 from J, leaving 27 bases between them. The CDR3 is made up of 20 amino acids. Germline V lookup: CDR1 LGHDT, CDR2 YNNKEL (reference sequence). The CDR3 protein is CASSQMPVWGDEGVQETQYF. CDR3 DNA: TGTGCCAGCAGCCAGATGCCTGTTTGGGGGGACGAAGGGGTCCAAGAGACCCAGTACTTC.

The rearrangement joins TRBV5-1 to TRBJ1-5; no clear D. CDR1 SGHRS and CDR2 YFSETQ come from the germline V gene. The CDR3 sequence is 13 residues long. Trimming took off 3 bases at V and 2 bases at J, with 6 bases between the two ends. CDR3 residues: CASSSSGNQPQHF. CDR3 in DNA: TGCGCCAGCAGCTCTTCCGGCAATCAGCCCCAGCATTTT.

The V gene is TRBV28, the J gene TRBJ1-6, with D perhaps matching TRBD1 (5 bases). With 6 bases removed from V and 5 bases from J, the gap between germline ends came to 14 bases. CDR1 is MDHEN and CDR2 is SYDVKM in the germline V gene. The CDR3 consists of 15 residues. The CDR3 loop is CASRGQGPNNSPLHF. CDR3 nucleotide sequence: TGTGCCAGCAGGGGGCAGGGACCAAATAATTCACCCCTCCACTTT.

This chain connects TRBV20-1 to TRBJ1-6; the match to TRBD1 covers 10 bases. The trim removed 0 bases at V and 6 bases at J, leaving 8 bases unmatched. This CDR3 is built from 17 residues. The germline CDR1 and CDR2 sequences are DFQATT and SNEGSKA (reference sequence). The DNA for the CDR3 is TGCAGTGCTAGAGATCTGGACAGGGGGGGGGGTAATTCACCCCTCCACTTT. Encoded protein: CSARDLDRGGGNSPLHF.

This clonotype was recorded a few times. CDR3 in DNA: TGCGCCAGCAGCTTCGAGCGGGCATTGTACTTC. Translation gives CASSFERALYF. V and J are TRBV5-1 and TRBJ2-5; D possibly corresponds to TRBD2 (6 bases). The V and J ends lost 2 bases and 13 bases respectively, with 12 bases between them. CDR3 size: 11 residues. Germline CDR1 SGHRS, CDR2 YFSETQ.